The 28 T cell receptor beta chains reported below all come from one sample, sequenced in a study of naive and memory T cell subsets. Nested alpha and beta constant-region primers with the SP2 primer drove four PCR rounds on ligated cDNA. TCRdb re-analysed the UMI-ligation and nested PCR reads in MiXCR, keeping a single row per CDR3 protein. Its table lists under 70 distinct CDR3 sequences. Material: CD8+ TEMRA cells from blood. Subset described: effector memory re-expressing CD45RA, CD45RA+ CD27-. All receptors derive from a human donor in good health.

A remark on this clonotype: The library was designed around alpha chains, so this beta chain is a stray read whose abundance carries little weight. The V and J genes are TRBV20-1 and TRBJ1-2; the match to TRBD1 covers 9 bases. In germline, CDR1 is DFQATT, CDR2 SNEGSKA (reference sequence). The V and J ends lost 5 bases and 6 bases, in that order; junction bases with no gene match: 4. The CDR3 totals 12 residues. CDR3 DNA sequence: TGCAGTGCTTTACAGGGGGCAGATGGCTACACCTTC. This gives the protein CSALQGADGYTF.

With respect to this clonotype: This beta chain was picked up by a library intended for alpha chains and is off target, so its count carries little meaning. The rearrangement joins TRBV5-1 to TRBJ1-2; D possibly corresponds to TRBD1 (5 bases). From germline, CDR1 is SGHRS and CDR2 YFSETQ. This CDR3 has 13 amino acids. Trimming cost V 4 bases and J 4 bases, with 11 bases left between them. CDR3 nucleotide sequence: TGCGCCAGCAGCCCTGACAGTGCCTATGGCTACACCTTC. Its translation: CASSPDSAYGYTF.

Concerning this clonotype itself: The library was designed around alpha chains, so this beta chain is a stray read whose abundance carries little weight. The V and J genes are TRBV7-2 and TRBJ2-3; TRBD2 agrees at 13 bases. The J segment lost 4 bases and the V segment lost 4 bases, leaving 2 bases of the junction unmatched. The CDR3 is 15 amino acids. Germline assignment: CDR1 SGHTA and CDR2 FQGNSA. The CDR3 DNA follows: TGTGCCAGCAGCTCCACTAGCGGGGGGGCAGATACGCAGTATTTT. Its protein is CASSSTSGGADTQYF. Complete variable domain (other parts from reference TRBV7-2 and TRBJ2-3): GAGVSQSPSNKVTEKGKDVELRCDPISGHTALYWYRQSLGQGLEFLIYFQGNSAPDKSGLPSDRFSAERTGGSVSTLTIQRTQQEDSAVYLCASSSTSGGADTQYFGPGTRLTVL.

As for this clonotype: This beta chain was picked up by a library intended for alpha chains and is off target, so its count carries little meaning. The chain links TRBV5-1 to TRBJ2-3; D remains unclear. With 0 bases removed from V and 4 bases from J, the gap between germline ends came to 3 bases. The length of the CDR3 is 12 residues. Germline V gives CDR1 SGHRS, CDR2 YFSETQ. This CDR3 is CASSLGADTQYF. The CDR3 bases are TGCGCCAGCAGCTTGGGGGCAGATACGCAGTATTTT.

In the case of this clonotype: Since it is a stray read in a library aimed at alpha chains, this beta chain has a size that is not meaningful. J is TRBJ2-7 and V is TRBV28; 8 bases fit TRBD1. This CDR3 spans 13 amino acids. Germline lookup yields CDR1 MDHEN and CDR2 SYDVKM. V dropped 5 bases and J dropped 5; count of bases not matched to a gene: 5. This chain's CDR3 is CASSKQGVHEQYF. Here the CDR3 DNA reads TGTGCCAGCAGTAAACAGGGGGTCCACGAGCAGTACTTC.

On this clonotype itself: This beta chain lies outside the target of a library built for alpha chains; its clone size means little. This chain links TRBV20-1 with TRBJ2-1; 10 nucleotides agree with TRBD2. CDR1 DFQATT and CDR2 SNEGSKA come from the germline V gene (reference sequence). The V gene end was trimmed by 1 base and the J gene end by 7 bases; junction bases not matched to a gene: 13. The CDR3 has 17 residues. This chain's CDR3 is CSARAASGGTYRNEQFF. The CDR3 DNA reads TGCAGTGCTAGAGCTGCTAGCGGGGGTACCTATAGGAATGAGCAGTTCTTC.

A note on this clonotype: Because the library targeted alpha chains, this beta chain is an off-target read whose size means little. V usage is TRBV11-2 and J usage is TRBJ2-1, with TRBD2 identical over 10 bases. Germline CDR1 SGHAT, CDR2 FQNNGV. Trimming at V came to 6 bases and at J to 5 bases, leaving 7 bases not matched to a gene. The CDR3 spans 15 residues. CDR3 coding DNA: TGTGCCAGCAGGCCACTAGCGGGGCGAAACAATGAGCAGTTCTTC. This gives the protein CASRPLAGRNNEQFF.

Turning to this clonotype: This beta chain came through as a stray read in a library set up for alpha chains, and its size says little. The chain employs TRBV5-1 and TRBJ2-7, with 7 nucleotides matching TRBD2. Losses at the gene ends were 4 bases for V and 4 bases for J; bases not matched to a gene: 5. The CDR3 runs to 13 residues. Germline V gene sequence: CDR1 SGHRS, CDR2 YFSETQ. In DNA form, the CDR3 reads TGCGCCAGCAGCCCGGGGACTATTTACGAGCAGTACTTC. Encoded protein: CASSPGTIYEQYF.

As concerns this clonotype: This beta chain is an unintended read in a library built for alpha chains; its size means little. The CDR3 nucleotides read TGTGCCAGCAGTTTATGGGGGGCTAACAATCAGCCCCAGCATTTT. Translation gives CASSLWGANNQPQHF. The V call is TRBV27, the J call TRBJ1-5; tentatively, D is TRBD1 (6 bases). V was cut by 1 base and J by 3 bases, with 10 bases left in between. Germline values: CDR1 MNHEY, CDR2 SMNVEV (reference sequence). The CDR3 is 15 residues long.

Note on this clonotype: Within a library made for alpha chains, this beta chain is off target, and its count is uninformative. The V call is TRBV5-1, the J call TRBJ1-4; the D gene is possibly TRBD1 (6 bases). Germline V CDR1 and CDR2: SGHRS, YFSETQ. This CDR3 is 15 amino acids long. V lost 4 bases to trimming and J lost 2 bases, with 12 bases between them. The CDR3 DNA reads TGCGCCAGCAGCGAGACAGGAGGTACTAATGAAAAACTGTTTTTT. Its protein is CASSETGGTNEKLFF.

About this clonotype: This beta chain is a stray sequence in a library constructed for alpha chains; its clone size is not meaningful. This chain joins TRBV2 and TRBJ1-2, with D tentatively TRBD1 (6 bases). CDR1 is SNHLY, CDR2 FYNNEI, per germline. CDR3 size: 13 residues. V lost 10 bases and J lost 0, with 12 bases in between. The CDR3 DNA reads as TGTGCCACCAAGACAGGAGCTAACTATGGCTACACCTTC. Translation gives CATKTGANYGYTF.

This clonotype is a singleton in its sample. Being off target in a library aimed at alpha chains, this beta chain has a size of little meaning. The chain recombines TRBV12-3 or TRBV12-4 with TRBJ2-4; D is unresolved. V lost 5 bases to trimming and J lost 10 bases, with 15 bases between them. This CDR3 is built from 13 residues. Written as DNA, the CDR3 is TGTGCCAGCAGTCCCCAGGACGGCCAGATTCAGTACTTC. It specifies CASSPQDGQIQYF.

This clonotype was counted a single time. This beta chain lies outside the target of a library built for alpha chains; its clone size means little. This chain links TRBV6-1 with TRBJ2-7, with D unresolved. Germline V gene data show CDR1 as MNHNS and CDR2 as SASEGT. V lost 3 bases and J lost 3, with 12 bases in between. This CDR3 is built from 14 residues. This chain's CDR3 is CASSEGIGHYEQYF. The CDR3 DNA reads as TGTGCCAGCAGTGAGGGTATAGGCCACTACGAGCAGTACTTC.

This clonotype was observed a handful of times. Because this beta chain is a stray read in a library intended to capture alpha chains, its abundance should not be given much weight. V usage is TRBV20-1 and J usage is TRBJ2-3; TRBD2 aligns across 10 bases. V shed 3 bases and J 1 base; nucleotides not matched to a gene: 16. The CDR3 consists of 19 residues. The germline V gene encodes CDR1 DFQATT and CDR2 SNEGSKA (reference sequence). The CDR3 sequence is CSARDRKLAGAEGTDTQYF. Written as DNA, the CDR3 is TGCAGTGCTAGGGATCGGAAGCTAGCGGGGGCGGAAGGCACAGATACGCAGTATTTT.

In regard to this clonotype: In a library made to pick up alpha chains, this beta chain is a stray read with a size that means little. The chain uses TRBV4-3 and TRBJ1-6, with D perhaps matching TRBD1 (6 bases). V was shortened by 1 base and J by 5 bases, with 15 bases between the two germline ends. Per germline, CDR1 LGHNA and CDR2 YSLEER. The CDR3 length is 17 residues. For the CDR3, the DNA is TGCGCCAGCAGCCAAGCAATCCCTGGACAGAATAATTCACCCCTCCACTTT. This codes for CASSQAIPGQNNSPLHF.

To note about this clonotype: This beta chain represents an off-target read in a library built for alpha chains; its size is of limited meaning. The V and J genes are TRBV19 and TRBJ2-1; D call uncertain. CDR1 is LNHDA, CDR2 SQIVND, per germline (reference sequence). V lost 0 bases and J 6 bases, leaving 9 bases between the germline ends. CDR3 length equals 14 residues. CDR3 sequence reads: CASSIDWAINEQFF. DNA for the CDR3: TGTGCCAGTAGTATAGACTGGGCCATCAATGAGCAGTTCTTC.

With regard to this clonotype: This beta chain is an unintended read in a library built for alpha chains; its size means little. The chain couples TRBV12-3 or TRBV12-4 to TRBJ1-1; D remains ambiguous. This CDR3 has 15 amino acids. Trimming took 1 base from V and 0 from J, leaving 9 bases between them. This CDR3 is CASSLVYDMNTEAFF. The DNA of the CDR3 is TGTGCCAGCAGTTTAGTTTACGACATGAACACTGAAGCTTTCTTT.

Turning to this clonotype: A library made for alpha chains picked up this beta chain off target, so its size means little. The genes are TRBV7-3 and TRBJ2-2; D unclear. V lost 4 bases, J lost 2 bases, and 5 bases lay in between. Germline CDR1 reads SGHTA; CDR2 reads FQGTGA. CDR3 length: 13 residues. The DNA for the CDR3 is TGTGCCAGCAGCTCGATAAACACCGGGGAGCTGTTTTTT. This encodes CASSSINTGELFF.

This clonotype was counted between two and nine times. Since the library was made to target alpha chains, this beta chain is a stray read and its abundance is not meaningful. The chain employs TRBV18 and TRBJ1-5; 8 bases are shared with TRBD1. CDR1 is KGHSH, CDR2 LQKENI, per germline. CDR3 length equals 13 residues. The junction had 1 base not matched to a gene; V was cut back by 3 bases and J by 6 bases. DNA for the CDR3: TGTGCCAGCTCACCTGACAGGGGTCAGCCCCAGCATTTT. This sequence encodes CASSPDRGQPQHF.

This clonotype has only a few counts. Found in a library prepared for alpha chains, this beta chain is an off-target read, and its abundance has little meaning. The chain is built from TRBV20-1 and TRBJ2-1; D not resolved. The CDR3 is 15 residues long. Germline-derived CDR1 and CDR2 are DFQATT and SNEGSKA (reference sequence). Trimming removed 1 base from V and 5 bases from J, with 15 bases in between. The CDR3 DNA sequence: TGCAGTGCTAGAGCGGAAGTTACGGGCAACAATGAGCAGTTCTTC. Translation gives CSARAEVTGNNEQFF.

Comments on this clonotype: Found in a library prepared for alpha chains, this beta chain is an off-target read, and its abundance has little meaning. The chain links TRBV7-3 to TRBJ2-7, with TRBD1 identical over 9 bases. V lost 4 bases and J lost 7; bases outside the gene matches: 5. The CDR3 totals 13 residues. Germline CDR1 is SGHTA and CDR2 is FQGTGA. The CDR3 sequence is CASSSRQGGEQYF. CDR3 nucleotides: TGTGCCAGCAGCTCTCGACAGGGGGGTGAGCAGTACTTC. The variable domain in full, with the rest retrieved from reference TRBV7-3 and TRBJ2-7, is GAGVSQTPSNKVTEKGKYVELRCDPISGHTALYWYRQSLGQGPEFLIYFQGTGAADDSGLPNDRFFAVRPEGSVSTLKIQRTERGDSAVYLCASSSRQGGEQYFGPGTRLTVT.

Regarding this clonotype: As an off-target read in a library built for alpha chains, this beta chain has a frequency of little significance. The V and J genes are TRBV29-1 and TRBJ2-7; perhaps TRBD1 as D (5 bases). The length of the CDR3 is 12 residues. CDR1 SQVTM and CDR2 ANQGSEA come from the germline V gene. Deletions cut 7 bases from V and 0 bases from J, with 10 bases between. CDR3 DNA sequence: TGCAGCGACGACAGTGACTCCTACGAGCAGTACTTC. It translates to CSDDSDSYEQYF.

About this clonotype itself: This beta chain is a stray read from a library made for alpha chains; its abundance is not meaningful. CDR3 in amino acids: CASSHDRTGGSPLHF. In nucleotides, the CDR3 is TGCGCCAGCAGCCACGATAGGACAGGGGGGTCACCCCTCCACTTT. The rearrangement joins TRBV4-3 to TRBJ1-6, with 10 bases identical to TRBD1. After removal of 3 bases from V and 10 bases from J, the junction contained 6 bases not matched to a gene. The CDR3 runs to 15 residues. Germline CDR1 reads LGHNA; CDR2 reads YSLEER.

With regard to this clonotype: This beta chain turned up in a library designed for alpha chains; as an off-target read, its abundance says little. The chain recombines TRBV20-1 with TRBJ1-6; D gene unclear. The germline V gene encodes CDR1 DFQATT and CDR2 SNEGSKA (reference sequence). The CDR3 loop spans 14 amino acids. The germline V and J ends were trimmed by 5 bases and 9 bases, with 17 bases remaining between them. CDR3 in DNA: TGCAGTGCTCAGACCGGTCCTAAGGGTTCACCCCTCCACTTT. Its translation is CSAQTGPKGSPLHF.

Remarks on this clonotype: The library was prepared for alpha chains; this beta chain is a stray read, so its frequency means little. The chain is built from TRBV12-3 or TRBV12-4 and TRBJ2-1; TRBD1 matches 7 bases. With 5 bases clipped from V and 4 bases from J, the junction kept 5 bases outside the gene matches. This CDR3 comprises 14 residues. CDR3 bases: TGTGCCAGCAGTCCCGGGGACAGTTACAATGAGCAGTTCTTC. Translating gives CASSPGDSYNEQFF.

In regard to this clonotype: This beta chain is an unintended read in a library built for alpha chains; its size means little. V is TRBV5-4 and J is TRBJ2-5; no clear D. Germline CDR1 and CDR2: SGHNT and YYREEE (reference sequence). This CDR3 has 12 amino acids. V shed 7 bases and J shed 4 bases, with 11 bases lying between them. CDR3 amino acids: CASSQGGETQYF. The CDR3 bases are TGTGCCAGCTCACAAGGCGGAGAGACCCAGTACTTC.

With respect to this clonotype: With the library built for alpha chains, this beta chain is off target and its frequency is not meaningful. The chain links TRBV20-1 to TRBJ1-6, with D possibly matching TRBD1 (6 bases). The ends were cut back, 5 bases at V and 5 bases at J, with 10 bases in the middle. The germline V gene has CDR1 DFQATT and CDR2 SNEGSKA (reference sequence). This CDR3 contains 13 residues. Here the CDR3 reads CSARDRNNSPLHF. The CDR3 region has the DNA TGCAGTGCTCGTGACAGGAATAATTCACCCCTCCACTTT.

To note about this clonotype: This beta chain slipped into a library made for alpha chains as a stray read, so its size is not meaningful. This rearrangement joins TRBV9 to TRBJ1-5; maybe TRBD1 (5 bases). The CDR3 totals 14 residues. The germline gives CDR1 SGDLS, CDR2 YYNGEE. V dropped 0 bases and J dropped 6 bases, with 10 bases sitting between them. In DNA, the CDR3 is TGTGCCAGCAGCGTAGGACAGCTGGGTCAGCCCCAGCATTTT. Residues: CASSVGQLGQPQHF.